This note documents a single TCR beta chain sequence. This entry is derived from a study of cytotoxic CD8 clonotypes in ibrutinib-treated CLL. Study-wide context: The group held 11 relapsed/refractory and around 15 treatment-naive patients, with some 17 IGHV unmutated. Response was recorded as partial in approximately 24 patients and complete in 2; at median about 6 years, approximately 15 remained remitted and about 12 had progressed.

The ends were cut back, 1 base at V and 0 bases at J, with 9 bases in the middle. Germline V gene lookup returns CDR1 MGHRA and CDR2 YSYEKL. This CDR3 comprises 15 residues. Depth targeted 1 in 200,000 to 1 in 1 million T cells, averaging 10x coverage per clonotype. This table comes from immunoSEQ multiplex PCR, and its TCRdb copy is limited to in-frame clones, with some not included. Of approximately 100,000 clones in the sample, about 58% are singletons; the top ten hold about 39%. The rearrangement joins TRBV4-1 to TRBJ2-5; D unresolved. Specimen: PBMCs, collected after 24 months of ibrutinib treatment. This TCR was sampled from a human donor with chronic lymphocytic leukemia. CDR3 sequence reads: CASSQGNVDQETQYF. The DNA for the CDR3 is TGCGCCAGCAGCCAAGGGAACGTGGACCAAGAGACCCAGTACTTC.